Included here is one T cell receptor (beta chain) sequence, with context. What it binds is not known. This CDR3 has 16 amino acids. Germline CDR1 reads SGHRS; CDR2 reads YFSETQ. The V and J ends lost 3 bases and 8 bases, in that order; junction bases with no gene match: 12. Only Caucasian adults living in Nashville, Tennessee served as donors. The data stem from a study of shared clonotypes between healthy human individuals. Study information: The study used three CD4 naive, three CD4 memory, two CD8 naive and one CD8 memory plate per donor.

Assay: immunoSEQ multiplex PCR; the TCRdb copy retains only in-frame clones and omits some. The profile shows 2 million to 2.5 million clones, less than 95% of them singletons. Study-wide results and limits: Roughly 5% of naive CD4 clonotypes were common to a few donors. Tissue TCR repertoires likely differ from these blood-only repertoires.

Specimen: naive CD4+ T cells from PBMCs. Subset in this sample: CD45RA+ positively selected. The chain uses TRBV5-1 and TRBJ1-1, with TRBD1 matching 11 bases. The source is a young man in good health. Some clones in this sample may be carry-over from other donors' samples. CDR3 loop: CASSWSAGQGVSEAFF. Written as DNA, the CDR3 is TGCGCCAGCAGCTGGTCAGCGGGACAGGGGGTGTCGGAAGCTTTCTTT.